Reported below is one TCR beta chain. This receptor's antigen is unknown. No much larger clonotype is one base removed from it; base qualities were not supplied. This sample stems from a study of T cell responses to AZD1222 COVID-19 vaccine (TCRdb year 2021). Turning to the overall study: A total of around 240 trial participants underwent TCR sequencing, of whom approximately 200 had received two doses of AZD1222 and 26 had received two doses of the MenACWY control vaccine. Trial participants were enrolled by age into 18-55, 56-69 and 70-plus year subgroups, with about 150, 28 and 57 TCR-sequenced participants respectively. Here is what the overall study found, with its caveats: A significant rise in spike-specific TCR breadth and depth was observed after two AZD1222 doses relative to day 0 and relative to MenACWY recipients. The 56-69-year group was small, and its depth increase did not reach significance, likely because of low power. Participants were mostly white British, with more females than males. The authors suggested clonal diversity may have been underestimated. Nearly half of unique spike-specific TCRs reportedly recognized epitopes outside regions mutated in the B.1.351 and B.1.1.7 variants. The whole spike protein was spanned by vaccine-associated CD4 TCRs, and dominant responses were seen in regions 160-218 and 743-854. Conclusions about previously exposed vaccinees are limited, since just five or six AZD1222 recipients were seropositive for SARS-CoV-2 at baseline. Because no samples from the day 14 peak response were available, repertoires could be characterized only after the peak T cell response.

The CDR3 regions of human TCRbeta chains were analyzed by immunosequencing. The original methods were these. TCRs in the repertoires were compared against a reference library of SARS-CoV-2-specific TCRs that had been generated with the MIRA antigen-specificity platform. Breadth was defined as the fraction of unique TCRs that were SARS-CoV-2-associated, and depth was defined as the fraction of total T cells that were SARS-CoV-2-associated. Using the MIRA data, each spike-specific TCR was mapped to the spike region that the TCR reacts to and placed in a CD4 or CD8 class. Log10-transformed breadth and depth values were compared by one-way ANOVA with Sidak's multiple comparisons tests. Drawn from immuneACCESS, this table holds only the in-frame rearrangements with V and J called that TCRdb kept. Clones are partly lost; checked studies trace under half to an unresolved V gene and leave the rest unexplained. V, J and clone size are taken as reported in that table, and D and trimming were inferred from the DNA itself. The sample table shows some 150,000 clones, and 75% to 95% are seen once. 3% to 3.5% of the sample is in the top ten clones.

Interpreted using the paper, the time point label stands for: about 28 days (+/-7) after the second vaccine dose. AZD1222 recipients whose second dose came at about 4 weeks and those whose second dose came at about 12 weeks were combined into one group, since spike-specific TCR depth and breadth did not differ between the two schedules. Vaccinee samples came from UK trials COV001 and COV002, including a single-blind randomized controlled phase 2/3 trial of AZD1222 (ChAdOx1 nCoV-19) in healthy adults. For TCRbeta chain sequencing, PBMC samples were collected from trial participants at day 0 and at day 28 after the second dose. CDR1 and CDR2, looked up from the germline V gene (reference sequence), are GTSNPN and SVGIG. The CDR3 runs 13 amino acids, cysteine and phenylalanine included. Just the 39-base CDR3 DNA is kept, in frame starting at base 1. Trimming takes 2 bases off V and 3 bases off J; junction bases not matched to a gene: 3.

The chain was built from TRBV30 and TRBJ1-2; TRBD1 fits 7 bases in the junction. The sequence was collected from an adult who received the AZD1222 COVID-19 vaccine. The sequenced sample was peripheral blood, obtained 28 days after the second AZD1222 dose. The CDR3 protein: CAWSSQGDYGYTF. The nucleotide sequence reads as follows: TGTGCCTGGAGTTCGCAGGGGGACTATGGCTACACCTTC.